These T cell receptor beta chains were read from a single sample in a study of shared clonotypes between healthy human individuals. Sequenced by immunoSEQ multiplex PCR; TCRdb stores in-frame clones only, minus some. This table has about 1.5 million clones, about 98% appearing once. The sample was naive CD4+ T cells sorted from blood. These receptors all stem from a man aged 25-45 years in good health. CDR3s include the opening cysteine and the closing phenylalanine or tryptophan. The D gene is left open where the match is weak. Only some rows state a clone size, as once, few, many or a class for expanded clones.

>TRBJ1-2|TRBD1|.|TRBV28
TGTGCCAGCAGTTCCAGGACAGGCCAATATGGCTACACCTTC
CASSSRTGQYGYTF
>TRBJ1-3|.|.|TRBV18
TGTGCCAGCTCGCTTCGGGAAATATCTGGAAACACCATATATTTT
CASSLREISGNTIYF
>TRBJ2-7|.|.|TRBV4-1
TGCGCCAGCAGCCTGGCAGTTATACCGGACTCCTACGAGCAGTACTTC
CASSLAVIPDSYEQYF
>TRBJ2-1|TRBD2|once|TRBV4-3
TGCGCCAGCAGCCGGACTAGCGGGGAATACAATGAGCAGTTCTTC
CASSRTSGEYNEQFF
>TRBJ2-1|.|.|TRBV29-1
TGCAGCGTGGGGAGAGGGTTCAATGAGCAGTTCTTC
CSVGRGFNEQFF
>TRBJ2-3|.|.|TRBV5-1
TGCGCCAGCAGCTTGGTGCCACTTAGCACAGATACGCAGTATTTT
CASSLVPLSTDTQYF
>TRBJ2-7|TRBD2|.|TRBV2
TGTGCCAGCAGTCCAACTAGCGGGCTCTACGAGCAGTACTTC
CASSPTSGLYEQYF
>TRBJ2-3|TRBD2|.|TRBV7-3
TGTGCCAGCAGCGAAGCTAGCGGGTCGTATACGCAGTATTTT
CASSEASGSYTQYF
>TRBJ2-7|.|.|TRBV5-6
TGTGCCAGCAGCTTCGTTCAGGCATCCTACGAGCAGTACTTC
CASSFVQASYEQYF
>TRBJ1-1|.|once|TRBV11-2
TGTGCCAGCAGCTTTGGGTTAGGGGGGAACACTGAAGCTTTCTTT
CASSFGLGGNTEAFF
>TRBJ2-3|TRBD2|.|TRBV11-1
TGTGCCAGCAGTTCTAGGACTAGCGGGAGGCGCACAGATACGCAGTATTTT
CASSSRTSGRRTDTQYF
>TRBJ2-1|.|.|TRBV7-9
TGTGCCAGCAGCCAGCGGGACATTTACAATGAGCAGTTCTTC
CASSQRDIYNEQFF
>TRBJ2-2|.|.|TRBV14
TGTGCCAGCAGCCAAGATATGCGGACAGCAGCGAACACCGGGGAGCTGTTTTTT
CASSQDMRTAANTGELFF
>TRBJ2-3|TRBD2|.|TRBV10-3
TGTGCCATCAGTGAGTCTATAGCGGGAGTCTCCAGGGCGGATACGCAGTATTTT
CAISESIAGVSRADTQYF
>TRBJ1-1|.|.|TRBV21-1
TGTGCCAGCAGCAAAGCTTTAATTCCCATGAACACTGAAGCTTTCTTT
CASSKALIPMNTEAFF
>TRBJ2-1|TRBD2|once|TRBV6-5
TGTGCCAGCAGTTACCGTGGAGCGGGAGGTTGGATTGAGCAGTTCTTC
CASSYRGAGGWIEQFF
>TRBJ2-7|.|.|TRBV18
TGTGCCAGCTCACCCGGACGGGAAAAAAATTACTTC
CASSPGREKNYF
>TRBJ1-4|.|.|TRBV7-6
TGTGCCAGCAGCTATCGAGATGAAAAACTGTTTTTT
CASSYRDEKLFF
>TRBJ2-7|.|.|TRBV7-3
TGTGCCAGCAGCCGCGCCGGGACTGGAACTGAGCAGTACTTC
CASSRAGTGTEQYF
>TRBJ1-1|TRBD1|.|TRBV5-1
TGCGCCAGCAGCTCCGGACAGGGGTTCGTTTTCGCTGAAGCTTTCTTT
CASSSGQGFVFAEAFF
>TRBJ2-3|TRBD2|.|TRBV6-6
TGTGCCAGCAGTTATTGGGGCGGGAGTCCAGATACGCAGTATTTT
CASSYWGGSPDTQYF
>TRBJ2-5|TRBD2|.|TRBV4-3
TGCGCCAGCAGCCCCAGCGGGGCAGCCTCGGGGACCCAGTACTTC
CASSPSGAASGTQYF
>TRBJ1-5|TRBD1|.|TRBV28
TGTGCCAGCAGCCAATGGTCCGGGACAGGACCTAATCAGCCCCAGCATTTT
CASSQWSGTGPNQPQHF
>TRBJ1-5|TRBD1|.|TRBV19
TGTGCCAGTAGTCCCTCTAGGACAGGGACGGATCAGCCCCAGCATTTT
CASSPSRTGTDQPQHF
>TRBJ2-3|.|.|TRBV7-3
TGTGCCAGCAGCAGTGCAGGAACAGATACGCAGTATTTT
CASSSAGTDTQYF
>TRBJ2-3|.|.|TRBV5-1
TGCGCCAGCAGCTTGGGAAAGGCTAGGGATACGCAGTATTTT
CASSLGKARDTQYF
>TRBJ2-7|.|.|TRBV15
TGTGCCACCAGCCGGGACCGGGGGTCGGCCTACGAGCAGTACTTC
CATSRDRGSAYEQYF
>TRBJ1-1|.|once|TRBV18
TGTGCCAGCTCATTCGGGCCAGCCACTGAAGCTTTCTTT
CASSFGPATEAFF
>TRBJ2-2|.|.|TRBV6-1
TGTGCCAGTAGATATGGGAACACCGGGGAGCTGTTTTTT
CASRYGNTGELFF
>TRBJ2-7|TRBD2|.|TRBV6-1
TGTGCCAGCAGTGCACTAGCGGGAGTGGGGCTCGGCTCCTACGAGCAGTACTTC
CASSALAGVGLGSYEQYF
>TRBJ1-5|.|few|TRBV29-1
TGCAGCGCCGGGGACGTCAATCAGCCCCAGCATTTT
CSAGDVNQPQHF
>TRBJ2-6|.|.|TRBV14
TGTGCCAGCAGCCAGGTTGGGGCCAACGTCCTGACTTTC
CASSQVGANVLTF
>TRBJ2-1|TRBD2|.|TRBV28
TGTGCCAGCAGCGAACCCGGACTAGCGAAATACAATGAGCAGTTCTTC
CASSEPGLAKYNEQFF
>TRBJ2-1|TRBD1|.|TRBV5-1
TGCGCCAGCAGCCCTGACAGGGTAGCCTACAATGAGCAGTTCTTC
CASSPDRVAYNEQFF
>TRBJ1-2|.|.|TRBV2
TGTGCCAGCAGTGAAGGGAAGAACTATGGCTACACCTTC
CASSEGKNYGYTF
>TRBJ2-3|.|once|TRBV5-6
TGTGCCAGCAGCCCTAGCGTCACAGATACGCAGTATTTT
CASSPSVTDTQYF
>TRBJ1-1|.|.|TRBV7-9
TGTGCCAGCAGCCTTTCAGGGGACACTGAAGCTTTCTTT
CASSLSGDTEAFF
>TRBJ2-1|TRBD2|.|TRBV5-4
TGTGCCAGCAAGGACCTAGCGGGAGTCACGGGTGAGCAGTTCTTC
CASKDLAGVTGEQFF
>TRBJ2-1|.|once|TRBV15
TGTGCCACCAGCAGAGATAGGGTCCGGGGCAATGAGCAGTTCTTC
CATSRDRVRGNEQFF
>TRBJ1-1|TRBD1|.|TRBV19
TGTGCCAGTAGCCAAGAGGGGGCCGGTACTGAAGCTTTCTTT
CASSQEGAGTEAFF
>TRBJ2-5|.|.|TRBV6-5
TGTGCCAGCGGGGGGGCGGCGACCCAGTACTTC
CASGGAATQYF
>TRBJ2-2|.|.|TRBV29-1
TGCAGCGCAGCTATGGTCGTCAACACCGGGGAGCTGTTTTTT
CSAAMVVNTGELFF
>TRBJ2-5|TRBD2|.|TRBV6-6
TGTGCCAGCAGGGGGACTAGCGGGACCCAAGAGACCCAGTACTTC
CASRGTSGTQETQYF
>TRBJ2-5|.|.|TRBV9
TGTGCCAGCAGCGTATTAGGTGCCACACAAGAGACCCAGTACTTC
CASSVLGATQETQYF
>TRBJ2-3|.|.|TRBV9
TGTGCCAGCAGCGTGACAGGAGGAAACACAGATACGCAGTATTTT
CASSVTGGNTDTQYF
>TRBJ1-2|.|.|TRBV4-1
TGCGCCAGCAGCCAAGTTTCAGGGGCAGGCTATGGCTACACCTTC
CASSQVSGAGYGYTF